This T cell receptor beta chain was profiled in a study of T cell changes during pregnancy in multiple sclerosis. Germline V gene data show CDR1 as SQVTM and CDR2 as ANQGSEA. The V end lost 7 bases, the J end lost 2 bases, and 12 bases lay between the germline ends. The CDR3 is 12 amino acids. Produced via immunoSEQ multiplex PCR; TCRdb's table is partial and in-frame only. The sample includes about 40,000 clones, about 92% seen only once; the top ten take over 0.95%. Here the sequenced sample was peripheral blood, taken before pregnancy. The TCR comes from a female donor with multiple sclerosis, enrolled in a pregnancy study. The genes are TRBV29-1 and TRBJ2-7; D perhaps matches TRBD2 (6 bases). The CDR3 DNA reads as TGCAGCGCCGGGGGTAACACCTACGAGCAGTACTTC. Translation: CSAGGNTYEQYF.